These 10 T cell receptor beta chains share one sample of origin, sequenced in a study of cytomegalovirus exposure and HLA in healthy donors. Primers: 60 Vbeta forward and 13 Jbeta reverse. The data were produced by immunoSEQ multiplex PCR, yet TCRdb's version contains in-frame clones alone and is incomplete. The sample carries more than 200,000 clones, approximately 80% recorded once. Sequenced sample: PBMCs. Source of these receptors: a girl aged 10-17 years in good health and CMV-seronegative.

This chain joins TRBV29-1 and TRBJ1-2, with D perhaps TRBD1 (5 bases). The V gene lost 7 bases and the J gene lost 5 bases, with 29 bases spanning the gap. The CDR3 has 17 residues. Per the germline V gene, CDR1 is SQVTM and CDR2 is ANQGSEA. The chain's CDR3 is CSAIGRGTALGGYGYTF. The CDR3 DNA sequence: TGCAGCGCCATTGGGAGGGGCACCGCGTTGGGAGGTTATGGCTACACCTTC. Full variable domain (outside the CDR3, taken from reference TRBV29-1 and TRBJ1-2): SAVISQKPSRDICQRGTSLTIQCQVDSQVTMMFWYRQQPGQSLTLIATANQGSEATYESGFVIDKFPISRPNLTFSTLTVSNMSPEDSSIYLCSAIGRGTALGGYGYTFGSGTRLTVV.

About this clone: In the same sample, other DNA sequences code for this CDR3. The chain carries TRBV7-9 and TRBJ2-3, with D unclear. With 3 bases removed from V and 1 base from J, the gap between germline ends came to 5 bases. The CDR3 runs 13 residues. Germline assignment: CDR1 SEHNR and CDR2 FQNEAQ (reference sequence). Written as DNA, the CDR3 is TGTGCCAGCAGCTTCGGTGGCACAGATACGCAGTATTTT. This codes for CASSFGGTDTQYF.

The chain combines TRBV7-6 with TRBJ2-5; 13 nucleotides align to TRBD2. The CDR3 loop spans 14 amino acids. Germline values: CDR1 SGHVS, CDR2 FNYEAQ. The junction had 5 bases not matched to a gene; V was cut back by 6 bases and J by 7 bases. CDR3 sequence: CASSTSGGAATQYF. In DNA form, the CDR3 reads TGTGCCAGCAGTACTAGCGGGGGGGCGGCGACCCAGTACTTC.

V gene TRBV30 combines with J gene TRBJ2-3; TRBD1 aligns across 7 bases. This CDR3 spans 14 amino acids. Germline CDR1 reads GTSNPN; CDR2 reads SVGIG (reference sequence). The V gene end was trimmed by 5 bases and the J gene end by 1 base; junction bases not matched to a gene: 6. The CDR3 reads CAWLTGYGTDTQYF. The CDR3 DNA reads TGTGCCTGGTTGACAGGGTACGGCACAGATACGCAGTATTTT.

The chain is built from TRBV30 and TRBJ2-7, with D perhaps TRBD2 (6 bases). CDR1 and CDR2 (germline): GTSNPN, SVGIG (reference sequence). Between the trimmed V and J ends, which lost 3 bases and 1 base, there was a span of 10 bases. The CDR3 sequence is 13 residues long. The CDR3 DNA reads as TGTGCCTGGAGCGACGGGACTTCCTACGAGCAGTACTTC. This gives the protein CAWSDGTSYEQYF.

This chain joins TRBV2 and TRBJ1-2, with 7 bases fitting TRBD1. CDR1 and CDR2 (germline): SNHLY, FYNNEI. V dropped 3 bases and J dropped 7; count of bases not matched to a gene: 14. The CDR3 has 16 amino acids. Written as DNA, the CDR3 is TGTGCCAGCAGTGATTCGGCTAGGACAGGAGGAGTTGGCTACACCTTC. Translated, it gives CASSDSARTGGVGYTF.

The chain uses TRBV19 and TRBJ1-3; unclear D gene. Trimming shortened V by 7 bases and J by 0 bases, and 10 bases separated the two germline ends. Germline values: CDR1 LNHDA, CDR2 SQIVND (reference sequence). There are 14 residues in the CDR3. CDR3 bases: TGTGCCAGTAACCCCGGTCGCTCTGGAAACACCATATATTTT. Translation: CASNPGRSGNTIYF.

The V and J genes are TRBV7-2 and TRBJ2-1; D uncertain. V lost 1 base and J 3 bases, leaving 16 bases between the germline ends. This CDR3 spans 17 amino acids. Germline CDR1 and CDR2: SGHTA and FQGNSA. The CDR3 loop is CASSLEMAVLSYNEQFF. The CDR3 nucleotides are TGTGCCAGCAGCTTAGAAATGGCGGTGTTAAGCTACAATGAGCAGTTCTTC. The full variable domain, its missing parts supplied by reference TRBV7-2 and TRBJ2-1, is GAGVSQSPSNKVTEKGKDVELRCDPISGHTALYWYRQSLGQGLEFLIYFQGNSAPDKSGLPSDRFSAERTGGSVSTLTIQRTQQEDSAVYLCASSLEMAVLSYNEQFFGPGTRLTVL.

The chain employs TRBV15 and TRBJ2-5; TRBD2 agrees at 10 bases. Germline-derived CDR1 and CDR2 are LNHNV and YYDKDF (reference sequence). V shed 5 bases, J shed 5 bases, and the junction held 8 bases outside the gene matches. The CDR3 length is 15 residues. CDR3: CATSGGLAIIETQYF. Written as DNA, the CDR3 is TGTGCCACCAGCGGGGGACTAGCGATTATTGAGACCCAGTACTTC.

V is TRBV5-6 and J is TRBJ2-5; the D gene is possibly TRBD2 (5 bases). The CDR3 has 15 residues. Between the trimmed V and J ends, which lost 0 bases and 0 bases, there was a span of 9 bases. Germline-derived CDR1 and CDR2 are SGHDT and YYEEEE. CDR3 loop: CASSLAEEYQETQYF. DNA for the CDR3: TGTGCCAGCAGCTTGGCGGAGGAGTACCAAGAGACCCAGTACTTC. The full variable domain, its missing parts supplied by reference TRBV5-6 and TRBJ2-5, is DAGVTQSPTHLIKTRGQQVTLRCSPKSGHDTVSWYQQALGQGPQFIFQYYEEEERQRGNFPDRFSGHQFPNYSSELNVNALLLGDSALYLCASSLAEEYQETQYFGPGTRLLVL.